This is a list of T cell receptor beta chains from one sample in a study of a mutant IDH1 vaccine in newly diagnosed glioma. Here immunoSEQ multiplex PCR was the method, and the copy in TCRdb shows in-frame clones only, minus some. The data contain 30,000 to 45,000 clones, roughly 82% of them singletons. No antigen has been assigned to these receptors. The sample here was PBMCs, taken from a glioma patient whose treatment included an IDH1 peptide vaccine. These receptors all come from a middle-aged man with glioma. CDR3s leave out the opening cysteine and the closing phenylalanine or tryptophan.

J gene | V gene | CDR3 protein
TRBJ1-2 | TRBV7-8 | ASSHYRGLDPNYGYT
TRBJ2-3 | TRBV7-2 | ASSLGGSGSATDTQY
TRBJ1-2 | TRBV5-6 | ASSLRALGGYT
TRBJ1-2 | TRBV28 | ASSEPRNYGYT
TRBJ2-2 | TRBV7-2 | ASSLGLATTGELF
TRBJ1-1 | TRBV7-9 | ASSPPGTTNTEAF
TRBJ2-1 | TRBV10-1 | ASKTQREFVDEQF
TRBJ1-3 | TRBV18 | ASSGDSGGNTIY
TRBJ2-4 | TRBV4-1 | ASSQSGVNIQY
TRBJ1-5 | TRBV19 | ASSGSLNQPQH
TRBJ1-3 | TRBV7-6 | ASSTRDRGTRDTIY
TRBJ2-6 | TRBV5-1 | ASSLAGTGGAGANVLT
TRBJ1-5 | TRBV6-5 | ASSTNTFSNQPQH
TRBJ1-2 | TRBV6-1 | ASSDRTEKYGYT
TRBJ2-7 | TRBV2 | ASSLQGLADEQY
TRBJ2-1 | TRBV5-8 | ASSLRGLLLYNEQF
TRBJ1-1 | TRBV9 | ASSSGEGRYTEAF
TRBJ2-1 | TRBV19 | ASSILAGENNEQF
TRBJ2-1 | TRBV7-9 | ASSSPMLAGGRDNEQF
TRBJ2-2 | TRBV5-5 | ASRGTGAGELF
TRBJ1-1 | TRBV29-1 | SAPERGRPTEAF
TRBJ2-1 | TRBV19 | ASSIGGDGSNEQF
TRBJ2-1 | TRBV9 | ASSGSGRGYEQF
TRBJ1-5 | TRBV6-6 | ASSTGRNQPQH